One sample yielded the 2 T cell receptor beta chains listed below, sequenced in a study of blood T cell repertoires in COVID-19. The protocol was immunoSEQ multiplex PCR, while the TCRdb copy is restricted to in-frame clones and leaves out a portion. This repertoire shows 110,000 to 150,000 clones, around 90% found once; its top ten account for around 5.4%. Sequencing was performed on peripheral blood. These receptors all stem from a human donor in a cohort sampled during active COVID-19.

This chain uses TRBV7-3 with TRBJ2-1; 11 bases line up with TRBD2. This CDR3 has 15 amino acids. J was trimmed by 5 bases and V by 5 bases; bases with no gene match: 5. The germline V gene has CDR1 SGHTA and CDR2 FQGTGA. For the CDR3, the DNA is TGTGCCAGCAGCCGCCCGGGACTAGCGGACAATGAGCAGTTCTTC. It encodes CASSRPGLADNEQFF.

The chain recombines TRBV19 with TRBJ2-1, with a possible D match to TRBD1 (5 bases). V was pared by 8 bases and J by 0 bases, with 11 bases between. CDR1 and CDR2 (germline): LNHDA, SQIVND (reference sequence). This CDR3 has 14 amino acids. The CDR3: CASGAGFSYNEQFF. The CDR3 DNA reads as TGTGCCAGTGGCGCAGGGTTCTCCTACAATGAGCAGTTCTTC.